The 20 T cell receptor beta chains reported below all come from one sample, sequenced in a study of T cell repertoires in urothelial bladder cancer. Data came from immunoSEQ multiplex PCR; TCRdb stores just in-frame clones and leaves some out. The sample records over 10,000 clones, 66% being singletons. The specimen was tumor-infiltrating cells from bladder cancer. The receptor source for this set is a human donor with urothelial carcinoma.

The gene calls are TRBV5-6 and TRBJ2-7; D is uncertain. V shed 4 bases and J shed 0 bases, with 23 bases lying between them. Germline-derived CDR1 and CDR2 are SGHDT and YYEEEE. The CDR3 length is 18 residues. This CDR3 is CASSPPTQQNPYSYEQYF. As DNA, the CDR3 is TGTGCCAGCAGCCCCCCCACCCAACAGAACCCCTACTCCTACGAGCAGTACTTC.

This sequence joins TRBV30 and TRBJ1-6; 7 bases line up with TRBD1. The germline CDR1 and CDR2 sequences are GTSNPN and SVGIG (reference sequence). This CDR3 has 15 residues. V gave up 6 bases and J gave up 0 bases; unmatched junction bases: 5. CDR3 sequence (DNA): TGTGCCTGCCAGACAGGGAACTCCTATAATTCACCCCTCCACTTT. It yields the protein CACQTGNSYNSPLHF.

The rearrangement links TRBV27 to TRBJ2-1, with 13 positions matching TRBD2. The CDR3 length is 13 residues. The trim removed 10 bases at V and 9 bases at J, leaving 6 bases unmatched. Germline CDR1 is MNHEY and CDR2 is SMNVEV (reference sequence). The CDR3 sequence: CATGTSGVFEQFF. The CDR3 DNA sequence: TGTGCCACCGGGACTAGCGGGGTTTTTGAGCAGTTCTTC.

The chain is built from TRBV6-1 and TRBJ2-1, with 7 bases fitting TRBD2. This CDR3 is built from 15 residues. From germline, CDR1 is MNHNS and CDR2 SASEGT. The trim removed 6 bases at V and 0 bases at J, leaving 5 bases unmatched. In DNA, the CDR3 is TGTGCCAGCAGGTCCCCGGGGGGCTCCTACAATGAGCAGTTCTTC. This sequence encodes CASRSPGGSYNEQFF.

This clone appeared once. The chain couples TRBV9 to TRBJ2-4; tentatively, D is TRBD2 (5 bases). From germline, CDR1 is SGDLS and CDR2 YYNGEE. The CDR3 extends over 15 amino acids. Trimming left V 4 bases short and J 5 bases short, with 16 bases between. In nucleotides, the CDR3 is TGTGCCAGCAGCCCCATCACGGGGTTCCAAAACATTCAGTACTTC. It encodes CASSPITGFQNIQYF.

This clone came up a few times. This chain links TRBV19 with TRBJ1-2; 8 bases are shared with TRBD1. CDR3 length equals 12 residues. CDR1 is LNHDA, CDR2 SQIVND, per germline (reference sequence). The trim removed 11 bases at V and 6 bases at J, leaving 8 bases unmatched. The chain's CDR3 is CAGRQGTNGYTF. Written as DNA, the CDR3 is TGTGCCGGGAGACAGGGGACGAATGGCTACACCTTC.

This clone has a single count. The rearrangement uses TRBV19 and TRBJ1-3; no firm D call. Trimming took 5 bases from V and 4 from J, leaving 6 bases between them. The CDR3 sequence is 12 residues long. Germline-derived CDR1 and CDR2 are LNHDA and SQIVND (reference sequence). The CDR3 loop reads CASSAQGNTIYF. The CDR3 DNA sequence: TGTGCCAGTAGTGCACAGGGAAACACCATATATTTT.

V gene TRBV9 combines with J gene TRBJ2-5; 7 bases map to TRBD2. Germline CDR1 and CDR2: SGDLS and YYNGEE. This CDR3 has 17 amino acids. V gave up 4 bases and J gave up 3 bases; unmatched junction bases: 15. CDR3 in amino acids: CASSSSRSSGVKETQYF. CDR3 sequence (DNA): TGTGCCAGCAGCTCCAGCCGTTCGAGCGGGGTAAAAGAGACCCAGTACTTC.

The J gene is TRBJ2-3, the V gene TRBV30; TRBD1 matches at 7 bases. The CDR3 consists of 14 residues. Losses at the gene ends were 4 bases for V and 4 bases for J; bases not matched to a gene: 8. CDR1 is GTSNPN and CDR2 is SVGIG in the germline V gene (reference sequence). CDR3 in amino acids: CAWKPPTGADTQYF. The CDR3 DNA is TGTGCCTGGAAACCTCCTACAGGGGCAGATACGCAGTATTTT.

J is TRBJ1-3 and V is TRBV5-1; D is undetermined. CDR3 length: 18 amino acids. V was trimmed by 4 bases and J by 4 bases, leaving 24 bases between them. In germline, CDR1 is SGHRS, CDR2 YFSETQ. The CDR3 region has the DNA TGCGCCAGCAGCCGCTCCCAGCCACAGTGGGGTATAGGAAACACCATATATTTT. It is translated as CASSRSQPQWGIGNTIYF.

This clone has just a few counts. The chain employs TRBV9 and TRBJ2-3, with D unclear. This CDR3 has 15 amino acids. Germline CDR1 is SGDLS and CDR2 is YYNGEE. V lost 0 bases and J 1 base, leaving 9 bases between the germline ends. CDR3 nucleotide sequence: TGTGCCAGCAGCGTAGGTACAGTCCGCACAGATACGCAGTATTTT. Translation: CASSVGTVRTDTQYF.

The V and J genes are TRBV7-2 and TRBJ2-1; 10 nucleotides align to TRBD1. Trimming cost V 5 bases and J 0 bases; bases outside gene matches: 7. The germline V gene has CDR1 SGHTA and CDR2 FQGNSA. This CDR3 is built from 17 residues. CDR3 protein: CASSPRQGASSYNEQFF. The CDR3 coding sequence is TGTGCCAGCAGCCCGAGACAGGGGGCGAGCTCCTACAATGAGCAGTTCTTC.

This clone was detected a few times. The V and J genes are TRBV6-5 and TRBJ1-5, with 9 nucleotides matching TRBD1. V gave up 11 bases and J gave up 7 bases; unmatched junction bases: 6. This CDR3 comprises 12 residues. Germline-derived CDR1 and CDR2 are MNHEY and SVGAGI. The chain's CDR3 is CAWTGDDQPQHF. For the CDR3, the DNA is TGTGCCTGGACAGGGGATGACCAGCCCCAGCATTTT.

This chain joins TRBV7-9 and TRBJ1-1; D is undetermined. This CDR3 is 16 amino acids long. Germline loops: CDR1 SEHNR, CDR2 FQNEAQ (reference sequence). The V end was cut by 1 base, the J end by 0 bases, with 12 bases between. Written as DNA, the CDR3 is TGTGCCAGCAGCTTAGAGGTTGGTAGTTTGAACACTGAAGCTTTCTTT. Residues: CASSLEVGSLNTEAFF.

The V gene is TRBV11-2, the J gene TRBJ2-3; D is tentatively TRBD1 or TRBD2 (5 bases each). CDR1 and CDR2 (germline): SGHAT, FQNNGV. Deletions cut 5 bases from V and 6 bases from J, with 18 bases between. The length of the CDR3 is 15 residues. CDR3 DNA sequence: TGTGCCAGCAGCCCCGGGGTAGTAGGGACGGATACGCAGTATTTT. Translating it yields CASSPGVVGTDTQYF.

In this sample, this clone turned up once. The chain recombines TRBV7-8 with TRBJ2-1; TRBD2 matches at 11 bases. CDR1 and CDR2 (germline): SGHVS, FQNEAQ. This CDR3 contains 16 residues. Trimming took 3 bases from V and 3 from J; bases not matched to a gene: 4. The CDR3 DNA sequence: TGTGCCAGCAGCTTTACCGGGACTAGCGGCTACAATGAGCAGTTCTTC. Translation: CASSFTGTSGYNEQFF.

The chain has TRBV4-2 and TRBJ2-3; D is uncertain. The CDR3 runs 14 residues. The germline V and J ends were trimmed by 2 bases and 4 bases, with 10 bases remaining between them. CDR1 is LGHNA, CDR2 YNFKEQ, per germline. The CDR3 sequence is CASSQQAGPDTQYF. For the CDR3, the DNA is TGTGCCAGCAGCCAACAAGCTGGCCCAGATACGCAGTATTTT.

This clone was recorded a few times. The chain carries TRBV5-1 and TRBJ1-1, with D uncertain. Germline V gene lookup returns CDR1 SGHRS and CDR2 YFSETQ. The CDR3 is 13 residues long. The V end lost 6 bases, the J end lost 10 bases, and 19 bases lay between the germline ends. The CDR3 loop is CASKEGKEIRAFF. Here the CDR3 DNA reads TGCGCCAGCAAGGAGGGCAAAGAAATTAGAGCTTTCTTT.

The chain uses TRBV5-4 and TRBJ1-4; 7 positions match TRBD1. CDR3 length equals 15 residues. Per germline, CDR1 SGHNT and CDR2 YYREEE (reference sequence). V lost 0 bases and J lost 5; bases outside the gene matches: 4. This CDR3 reads CASSLAAGGNEKLFF. In nucleotides, the CDR3 is TGTGCCAGCAGCTTGGCAGCAGGGGGGAATGAAAAACTGTTTTTT.

This clone is labeled as medium-sized. The chain joins TRBV5-1 to TRBJ2-1; D not resolved. Per the germline V gene, CDR1 is SGHRS and CDR2 is YFSETQ. The CDR3 runs to 12 residues. Trimming took off 4 bases at V and 6 bases at J, with 8 bases between the two ends. The CDR3 bases are TGCGCCAGCAGCCTGAATAGCAATGAGCAGTTCTTC. Its translation: CASSLNSNEQFF.